The 10 T cell receptor beta chains presented below share a single source sample, sequenced in a study of T cell responses to AZD1222 COVID-19 vaccine. The repertoire was sequenced with immunoSEQ multiplex PCR; TCRdb's copy has only in-frame clones and lacks some. This sample yields roughly 130,000 clones, of which over 75% are seen a single time; under 9.5% belongs to the top ten. The specimen was peripheral blood, collected on day 0 of AZD1222 vaccination. These receptors were obtained from an adult in good health.

The chain is built from TRBV28 and TRBJ2-5; 7 nucleotides match TRBD1. The CDR3 is 15 amino acids. Germline CDR1 reads MDHEN; CDR2 reads SYDVKM. V shed 5 bases, J shed 2 bases, and the junction held 8 bases outside the gene matches. Here the CDR3 reads CASSKPGTVQETQYF. The CDR3 DNA reads as TGTGCCAGCAGTAAACCAGGGACAGTACAAGAGACCCAGTACTTC.

J is TRBJ1-2 and V is TRBV11-2; D is undetermined. CDR1 is SGHAT, CDR2 FQNNGV, per germline. CDR3 length: 15 amino acids. V was shortened by 5 bases and J by 2 bases, with 15 bases between the two germline ends. The CDR3 loop reads CASSHPGRLNYGYTF. In DNA form, the CDR3 reads TGTGCCAGCAGCCACCCCGGGCGGCTAAACTATGGCTACACCTTC.

The V gene is TRBV7-3, the J gene TRBJ1-4, with D perhaps TRBD1 (5 bases). CDR1 and CDR2 from the germline V gene are SGHTA and FQGTGA. The ends were cut back, 4 bases at V and 12 bases at J, with 21 bases in the middle. This CDR3 comprises 15 residues. CDR3 nucleotides: TGTGCCAGCAGCTACCAGGGTGGACGTGAAAGGGAACTGTTTTTT. It is translated as CASSYQGGRERELFF.

This clone was recorded a few times. This chain links TRBV19 with TRBJ1-1, with 9 bases lining up with TRBD1. In germline, CDR1 is LNHDA, CDR2 SQIVND (reference sequence). After removal of 9 bases from V and 4 bases from J, the junction contained 15 bases not matched to a gene. The CDR3 length is 16 residues. CDR3 residues: CARGPGTGIGGTEAFF. CDR3 in DNA: TGTGCCAGAGGACCCGGGACAGGGATTGGAGGCACTGAAGCTTTCTTT.

The rearrangement uses TRBV5-8 and TRBJ2-1; tentatively, D is TRBD1 (5 bases). Germline assignment: CDR1 SGHTS and CDR2 YDEGEE. CDR3 length: 14 residues. Trimming stripped 0 bases from V and 7 bases from J, with 11 bases between. This CDR3 is CASSLGTLGNEQFF. CDR3 nucleotide sequence: TGTGCCAGCAGCTTGGGGACATTAGGGAATGAGCAGTTCTTC.

This CDR3 is CAISESSVPLGQPQHF. The CDR3 bases are TGTGCCATCAGTGAGTCCTCCGTGCCTCTCGGGCAGCCCCAGCATTTT. The rearrangement links TRBV10-3 to TRBJ1-5; D not resolved. CDR1 ENHRY and CDR2 SYGVKD come from the germline V gene. The V and J ends lost 0 bases and 7 bases respectively, with 16 bases between them. The CDR3 is made up of 16 amino acids.

The gene calls are TRBV6-5 and TRBJ1-1; perhaps TRBD1 as D (5 bases). Trimming left V 6 bases short and J 1 base short, with 12 bases between. The germline CDR1 and CDR2 sequences are MNHEY and SVGAGI. The CDR3 has 14 amino acids. The DNA of the CDR3 is TGTGCCAGCAGGAATCCCGGGGGGAACACTGAAGCTTTCTTT. This encodes CASRNPGGNTEAFF.

V is TRBV7-9 and J is TRBJ2-7; unclear D gene. CDR3 size: 12 residues. The V end lost 4 bases, the J end lost 7 bases, and 11 bases lay between the germline ends. Germline assignment: CDR1 SEHNR and CDR2 FQNEAQ (reference sequence). DNA for the CDR3: TGTGCCAGCAGCTCTTCTTACCAGGAGCAGTACTTC. Translated, it gives CASSSSYQEQYF.

The chain recombines TRBV7-3 with TRBJ2-3; 9 positions agree with TRBD2. The germline V gene encodes CDR1 SGHTA and CDR2 FQGTGA. CDR3 length equals 16 residues. Losses at the gene ends were 5 bases for V and 3 bases for J; bases not matched to a gene: 9. The CDR3 coding sequence is TGTGCCAGCAGCCCCATGGGCGGGGGGGCGACAGATACGCAGTATTTT. Translating it yields CASSPMGGGATDTQYF.

In DNA form, the CDR3 reads TGTGCCAGCAGCAAACTGGGACAGGGAAAAGATAATTCACCCCTCCACTTT. Protein: CASSKLGQGKDNSPLHF. The V call is TRBV21-1, the J call TRBJ1-6; TRBD1, the D gene given by the table, was not confirmed from the DNA. TRBV21-1 is a pseudogene. This CDR3 spans 17 amino acids.